Following are 8 T cell receptor beta chains from one sample sequenced in a study of cytomegalovirus exposure and HLA in healthy donors. A multiplex PCR was run with 60 Vbeta primers and 13 Jbeta primers. Repertoires were generated with immunoSEQ multiplex PCR, while TCRdb's copy carries only in-frame clones and drops some. Of 100,000 or so clones listed, 63% are singletons. What was sequenced was PBMCs. These receptors were taken from a human donor in good health.

The genes are TRBV19 and TRBJ2-3, with 11 bases identical to TRBD1. The CDR3 loop spans 15 amino acids. Germline V gives CDR1 LNHDA, CDR2 SQIVND (reference sequence). The junction had 6 bases not matched to a gene; V was cut back by 6 bases and J by 4 bases. The CDR3 reads CASSPRTGGPDTQYF. The CDR3 DNA reads as TGTGCCAGTAGCCCCCGGACAGGGGGCCCAGATACGCAGTATTTT.

V usage is TRBV12-5 and J usage is TRBJ2-7, with TRBD1 identical over 9 bases. J gave up 5 bases and V 3 bases, and 8 bases lay outside the gene matches. The CDR3 totals 15 residues. Germline-derived CDR1 and CDR2 are LGHNT and FRNRAP. The CDR3 loop reads CASGFGTGRFDEQYF. CDR3 sequence (DNA): TGTGCTAGTGGTTTCGGGACAGGGAGATTCGACGAGCAGTACTTC. Combining the CDR3 with reference TRBV12-5 and TRBJ2-7 gives the whole variable domain DARVTQTPRHKVTEMGQEVTMRCQPILGHNTVFWYRQTMMQGLELLAYFRNRAPLDDSGMPKDRFSAEMPDATLATLKIQPSEPRDSAVYFCASGFGTGRFDEQYFGPGTRLTVT.

To note about this clone: The junction differs from germline at one of its ends, possibly a read error. The CDR3: CTSSPTGEHQPQHF. The CDR3 DNA reads as TGTACCAGCAGTCCTACAGGGGAACATCAGCCCCAGCATTTT. The V gene is TRBV27, the J gene TRBJ1-5; 7 nucleotides line up with TRBD1. The V gene's germline CDR1 is MNHEY and CDR2 SMNVEV (reference sequence). There are 14 residues in the CDR3.

The chain links TRBV5-4 to TRBJ2-3, with 10 bases fitting TRBD1. J lost 2 bases, V lost 0 bases, and 3 bases had no gene match. The CDR3 runs to 16 residues. Germline assignment: CDR1 SGHNT and CDR2 YYREEE (reference sequence). This CDR3 reads CASSLGQGAVTDTQYF. CDR3 in DNA: TGTGCCAGCAGCTTGGGACAGGGGGCGGTCACAGATACGCAGTATTTT.

The chain links TRBV2 to TRBJ1-1, with 8 bases identical to TRBD1. The CDR3 spans 13 residues. CDR1 is SNHLY, CDR2 FYNNEI, per germline. With V trimmed by 2 bases and J by 4 bases, 0 bases remained unmatched. Written as DNA, the CDR3 is TGTGCCAGCAGTGAAACAGGGGGCACTGAAGCTTTCTTT. This sequence encodes CASSETGGTEAFF.

This clone came up once. The chain is built from TRBV7-2 and TRBJ1-5, with D uncertain. The V end was cut by 2 bases, the J end by 0 bases, with 11 bases between. The germline CDR1 and CDR2 sequences are SGHTA and FQGNSA. The CDR3 length is 16 residues. CDR3 DNA: TGTGCCAGCAGCTTAATGGACGGACTTAGCAATCAGCCCCAGCATTTT. Translation gives CASSLMDGLSNQPQHF.

The chain couples TRBV2 to TRBJ1-1; 8 bases match TRBD1. Trimming cost V 6 bases and J 6 bases; bases outside gene matches: 6. The V gene's germline CDR1 is SNHLY and CDR2 FYNNEI. This CDR3 comprises 13 residues. CDR3 sequence reads: CASRPLRGPEAFF. CDR3 bases: TGTGCCAGCAGACCACTCAGGGGGCCTGAAGCTTTCTTT.

The chain carries TRBV7-9 and TRBJ2-2; D is unclear. This CDR3 is 16 amino acids long. Deletions cut 1 base from V and 5 bases from J, with 14 bases between. Germline lookup yields CDR1 SEHNR and CDR2 FQNEAQ (reference sequence). The CDR3 coding sequence is TGTGCCAGCAGCTTAGGTCTAAACCAGGTGACCGGGGAGCTGTTTTTT. This encodes CASSLGLNQVTGELFF.